This entry is about one TCR beta chain. Assignments of participants to cohorts depended upon their own reported clinical history. Study processing details: Amplification of reference gene primers provided the estimated nucleated cell counts. Profiling relied on immunoSEQ multiplex PCR, and the TCRdb table lists in-frame clones only, not all of them. That table supplies the V and J calls and clone size; D and trimming were determined from the DNA. The profile covers 250,000 to 350,000 clones, with almost 90% appearing a single time and 1.7% taken by the ten largest. Germline-derived CDR1 and CDR2 are MGHRA and YSYEKL. This CDR3 region has 15 residues. V trimming: 2 bases; J trimming: 2 bases; junction bases outside the gene matches: 6. The source of the sample is a study of blood T cell repertoires in COVID-19. Study information: Sites in the United States, Italy and Spain provided acute and convalescent COVID-19 samples.

The V call is TRBV4-1, the J call TRBJ2-7; TRBD2 matches 7 bases. This sequence was found in a woman aged 18-29 years with acute COVID-19. The sample comprised PBMCs or T cells enriched from blood (not recorded which). In DNA, the CDR3 is TGCGCCAGCAGCCAAACCGGGACTACGACCTACGAGCAGTACTTC. As protein: CASSQTGTTTYEQYF.